The 26 T cell receptor beta chains below were found in one sample sequenced in a study of blood T cell repertoires in COVID-19. This table comes from immunoSEQ multiplex PCR, and its TCRdb copy is limited to in-frame clones, with some not included. The sample has 200,000 to 250,000 clones; around 84% are singletons. What was sequenced was peripheral blood. The source is a man aged 50-59 years with active or convalescent COVID-19.

In the case of this clone: An end of the junction does not agree with germline; a read error may underlie this. This chain joins TRBV7-9 and TRBJ2-7; the D gene is possibly TRBD2 (5 bases). CDR1 and CDR2 from the germline V gene are SEHNR and FQNEAQ (reference sequence). The CDR3 extends over 14 amino acids. Here the CDR3 reads CASSSQTGTYGQYF. CDR3 nucleotides: TGTGCCAGCAGCTCTCAAACGGGAACCTACGGGCAGTACTTC.

The chain carries TRBV30 and TRBJ1-2, with no clear D. In germline, CDR1 is GTSNPN, CDR2 SVGIG (reference sequence). V dropped 2 bases and J dropped 2 bases, with 6 bases sitting between them. The CDR3 is made up of 12 amino acids. As DNA, the CDR3 is TGTGCCTGGAGTACACAGAACTATGGCTACACCTTC. Protein: CAWSTQNYGYTF.

This rearrangement joins TRBV19 to TRBJ1-2; TRBD1 matches 9 bases. Germline V lookup: CDR1 LNHDA, CDR2 SQIVND (reference sequence). J lost 4 bases, V lost 4 bases, and 10 bases had no gene match. CDR3 length: 16 amino acids. CDR3 protein: CASSTPGQGSTYGYTF. CDR3 in DNA: TGTGCCAGTAGTACACCCGGACAGGGGAGCACCTATGGCTACACCTTC.

The rearrangement uses TRBV28 and TRBJ1-5, with a possible D match to TRBD1 (5 bases). The germline gives CDR1 MDHEN, CDR2 SYDVKM. The CDR3 consists of 16 residues. Trimming shortened V by 5 bases and J by 1 base, and 15 bases separated the two germline ends. The chain's CDR3 is CASSPDPPGSNQPQHF. The CDR3 nucleotides read TGTGCCAGCAGTCCCGACCCACCAGGGAGCAATCAGCCCCAGCATTTT.

This chain connects TRBV4-1 to TRBJ1-2; no firm D call. V shed 0 bases and J shed 0 bases, with 20 bases lying between them. CDR1 and CDR2 from the germline V gene are MGHRA and YSYEKL. The CDR3 covers 19 residues. In DNA form, the CDR3 reads TGCGCCAGCAGCCAAGAAGGTGAGGGAGCGAAAGGATCTAACTATGGCTACACCTTC. Its translation: CASSQEGEGAKGSNYGYTF.

The rearrangement uses TRBV7-9 and TRBJ2-3; 7 bases are shared with TRBD2. The CDR3 totals 15 residues. Germline V gene sequence: CDR1 SEHNR, CDR2 FQNEAQ (reference sequence). J was trimmed by 1 base and V by 4 bases; bases with no gene match: 5. The CDR3 DNA reads as TGTGCCAGCAGCTCGCCCCGGGAGGGCACAGATACGCAGTATTTT. Protein product: CASSSPREGTDTQYF. Full variable domain (remainder filled in from reference TRBV7-9 and TRBJ2-3): DTGVSQNPRHKITKRGQNVTFRCDPISEHNRLYWYRQTLGQGPEFLTYFQNEAQLEKSRLLSDRFSAERPKGSFSTLEIQRTEQGDSAMYLCASSSPREGTDTQYFGPGTRLTVL.

The rearrangement uses TRBV3-1 (or the pseudogene TRBV3-2) and TRBJ2-7; D not resolved. This CDR3 is built from 17 residues. Germline V gene lookup returns CDR1 LGHDT and CDR2 YNNKEL (reference sequence). V was pared by 4 bases and J by 1 base, with 20 bases between. In nucleotides, the CDR3 is TGTGCCAGCAGCCCCTCTCCCCGCACTGCTGCTTCCTACGAGCAGTACGTC. Its translation: CASSPSPRTAASYEQYV.

The chain has TRBV7-9 and TRBJ1-2; 9 positions agree with TRBD1. The CDR3 extends over 16 amino acids. J was trimmed by 8 bases and V by 5 bases; bases with no gene match: 15. The germline CDR1 and CDR2 sequences are SEHNR and FQNEAQ (reference sequence). The chain's CDR3 is CASSRGSEQGAGGYTF. In DNA, the CDR3 is TGTGCCAGCAGCCGCGGGAGTGAACAGGGGGCGGGCGGCTACACCTTC.

This clone was recorded only once. CDR3 sequence (DNA): TGTGCCACCGCCGGGACTTACTCCTACGAGCAGTACTTC. Its translation is CATAGTYSYEQYF. The chain recombines TRBV2 with TRBJ2-7; D is perhaps TRBD2 (6 bases). Germline V gives CDR1 SNHLY, CDR2 FYNNEI. Trimming pared 10 bases from V and 0 bases from J, leaving 13 bases between. This CDR3 has 13 amino acids. Complete variable domain (other parts from reference TRBV2 and TRBJ2-7): EPEVTQTPSHQVTQMGQEVILRCVPISNHLYFYWYRQILGQKVEFLVSFYNNEISEKSEIFDDQFSVERPDGSNFTLKIRSTKLEDSAMYFCATAGTYSYEQYFGPGTRLTVT.

This chain links TRBV3-1 (or the pseudogene TRBV3-2) with TRBJ1-5, with D uncertain. V was trimmed by 1 base and J by 3 bases, leaving 7 bases between them. This CDR3 comprises 14 residues. Germline CDR1 is LGHDT and CDR2 is YNNKEL (reference sequence). CDR3 nucleotide sequence: TGTGCCAGCAGCCAAGGCAGTTACAATCAGCCCCAGCATTTT. Translated, it gives CASSQGSYNQPQHF.

The chain is built from TRBV28 and TRBJ2-1, with 8 bases that match TRBD2. The CDR3 extends over 16 amino acids. V lost 0 bases, J lost 3 bases, and 4 bases stayed unmatched. The germline V gene encodes CDR1 MDHEN and CDR2 SYDVKM. The CDR3 loop reads CASSLWGSGSYNEQFF. Written as DNA, the CDR3 is TGTGCCAGCAGTTTATGGGGGAGCGGGAGCTACAATGAGCAGTTCTTC.

The chain has TRBV2 and TRBJ2-5, with 12 bases matching TRBD1. Germline V CDR1 and CDR2: SNHLY, FYNNEI. Trimming took 6 bases from V and 5 from J; bases not matched to a gene: 4. This CDR3 spans 14 amino acids. In DNA form, the CDR3 reads TGTGCCAGCAGCGGGACAGGGGGCAGGGAGACCCAGTACTTC. It yields the protein CASSGTGGRETQYF.

This clone was seen more than once but under ten times. CDR3 residues: CASSSRQGAIEQFF. The CDR3 bases are TGTGCCAGTAGTTCGCGACAGGGGGCTATTGAGCAGTTCTTC. This chain connects TRBV19 to TRBJ2-1; 10 positions agree with TRBD1. This CDR3 comprises 14 residues. V gave up 5 bases and J gave up 9 bases; unmatched junction bases: 7. Germline lookup yields CDR1 LNHDA and CDR2 SQIVND (reference sequence).

The rearrangement joins TRBV5-1 to TRBJ1-1; a possible D gene is TRBD1 (5 bases). The V gene lost 3 bases and the J gene lost 4 bases, with 16 bases spanning the gap. CDR1 and CDR2 from the germline V gene are SGHRS and YFSETQ. The CDR3 spans 15 residues. CDR3 amino acids: CASSWGGVGSTEAFF. The CDR3 nucleotides are TGCGCCAGCAGCTGGGGCGGGGTCGGGAGCACTGAAGCTTTCTTT.

The chain has TRBV5-1 and TRBJ1-3, with 7 bases matching TRBD1. V gave up 5 bases and J gave up 0 bases; unmatched junction bases: 2. The CDR3 contains 14 residues. Germline CDR1 reads SGHRS; CDR2 reads YFSETQ. The CDR3 region is CASRGQNSGNTIYF. CDR3 DNA sequence: TGCGCCAGCAGGGGACAGAACTCTGGAAACACCATATATTTT.

The V call is TRBV29-1, the J call TRBJ1-2, with 10 nucleotides matching TRBD1. CDR3 size: 12 residues. Losses at the gene ends were 7 bases for V and 6 bases for J; bases not matched to a gene: 5. Germline V lookup: CDR1 SQVTM, CDR2 ANQGSEA. The CDR3 nucleotides are TGCAGCGCCACCGGGACAGGGGATGGCTACACCTTC. It codes for CSATGTGDGYTF.

The rearrangement uses TRBV5-1 and TRBJ1-2; the match to TRBD1 covers 8 bases. This CDR3 region has 14 residues. V lost 7 bases to trimming and J lost 6 bases; unmatched junction nucleotides: 11. Germline CDR1 is SGHRS and CDR2 is YFSETQ. CDR3 DNA: TGCGCCAGCGGCTCCATCGGACAGGGCGATGGCTACACCTTC. Amino acids: CASGSIGQGDGYTF.

The V gene is TRBV5-1, the J gene TRBJ1-2; no reliable D call. V gave up 0 bases and J gave up 0 bases, with 12 bases separating them. The length of the CDR3 is 16 residues. Germline CDR1 reads SGHRS; CDR2 reads YFSETQ. The CDR3 spells CASSLGFGGPNYGYTF. As DNA, the CDR3 is TGCGCCAGCAGCTTGGGGTTCGGCGGCCCTAACTATGGCTACACCTTC.

This clone was seen more than once but under ten times. The chain recombines TRBV15 with TRBJ2-1, with TRBD2 matching 7 bases. The CDR3 length is 16 residues. Germline CDR1 is LNHNV and CDR2 is YYDKDF (reference sequence). V lost 1 base, J lost 8 bases, and 11 bases stayed unmatched. CDR3 nucleotide sequence: TGTGCCACCAGCAGAGCAGGACTAGAAGTTCCCTATGAGCAGTTCTTC. It translates to CATSRAGLEVPYEQFF.

The chain carries TRBV7-2 and TRBJ2-3; D is possibly TRBD1 (6 bases). The CDR3 contains 18 residues. V was trimmed by 1 base and J by 3 bases, leaving 20 bases between them. The germline gives CDR1 SGHTA, CDR2 FQGNSA. The CDR3 here is CASSLGRSGHTTTDTQYF. In DNA form, the CDR3 reads TGTGCCAGCAGCTTAGGCCGTTCGGGACACACTACTACAGATACGCAGTATTTT. Using reference TRBV7-2 and TRBJ2-3 for the parts outside the CDR3, the full variable domain is GAGVSQSPSNKVTEKGKDVELRCDPISGHTALYWYRQSLGQGLEFLIYFQGNSAPDKSGLPSDRFSAERTGGSVSTLTIQRTQQEDSAVYLCASSLGRSGHTTTDTQYFGPGTRLTVL.

The chain couples TRBV2 to TRBJ1-2; 11 positions agree with TRBD1. This CDR3 has 14 amino acids. V dropped 4 bases and J dropped 3; count of bases not matched to a gene: 1. CDR1 SNHLY and CDR2 FYNNEI come from the germline V gene. The CDR3 bases are TGTGCCAGCAGTGGGACAGGGGGCTACTATGGCTACACCTTC. It translates to CASSGTGGYYGYTF.

The V call is TRBV29-1, the J call TRBJ2-5, with 11 bases aligning to TRBD2. This CDR3 region has 15 residues. Germline V gene sequence: CDR1 SQVTM, CDR2 ANQGSEA. The V and J ends lost 1 base and 4 bases, in that order; junction bases with no gene match: 5. CDR3 protein: CSVEGGLAGGETQYF. The CDR3 DNA sequence: TGCAGCGTTGAAGGAGGGCTAGCGGGAGGAGAGACCCAGTACTTC.

This chain joins TRBV15 and TRBJ2-1; a weak D match, TRBD1 (5 bases). Germline V gene lookup returns CDR1 LNHNV and CDR2 YYDKDF (reference sequence). The V end lost 6 bases, the J end lost 0 bases, and 18 bases lay between the germline ends. The CDR3 sequence is 17 residues long. Here the CDR3 reads CATRNLKGKSSYNEQFF. The CDR3 DNA sequence: TGTGCCACCAGAAACCTTAAGGGGAAGAGCTCCTACAATGAGCAGTTCTTC.

The chain is built from TRBV5-1 and TRBJ2-3; 10 bases match TRBD2. This CDR3 has 14 residues. Germline CDR1 and CDR2: SGHRS and YFSETQ. J was trimmed by 4 bases and V by 1 base; bases with no gene match: 0. CDR3 residues: CASSLLAGADTQYF. As DNA, the CDR3 is TGCGCCAGCAGCTTGCTAGCGGGAGCAGATACGCAGTATTTT. Drawing the rest from reference TRBV5-1 and TRBJ2-3, the complete variable domain is KAGVTQTPRYLIKTRGQQVTLSCSPISGHRSVSWYQQTPGQGLQFLFEYFSETQRNKGNFPGRFSGRQFSNSRSEMNVSTLELGDSALYLCASSLLAGADTQYFGPGTRLTVL.

This clone was seen only a few times. The rearrangement uses TRBV7-3 and TRBJ2-2; 9 bases fit TRBD2. The length of the CDR3 is 14 residues. After removal of 6 bases from V and 5 bases from J, the junction contained 4 bases not matched to a gene. CDR1 is SGHTA and CDR2 is FQGTGA in the germline V gene. For the CDR3, the DNA is TGTGCCAGCAGGGCGGGACTAGCAACCGGGGAGCTGTTTTTT. Amino acids: CASRAGLATGELFF.

V gene TRBV21-1 combines with J gene TRBJ2-4; the table's D gene call, TRBD1, was not cross checked with the DNA. TRBV21-1 is noted as a pseudogene. This CDR3 has 16 amino acids. The CDR3 loop reads CASSKQGALAKNIQYF. Written as DNA, the CDR3 is TGTGCCAGCAGCAAACAGGGGGCCTTAGCCAAAAACATTCAGTACTTC.